This T cell receptor beta chain is from a study of blood T cell repertoires in COVID-19. In the study overall: Sources were T cells, B-cell-depleted T cells, or PBMCs; the material itself was cDNA or gDNA.

TCRdb keeps only in-frame clones here, not all; method: immunoSEQ multiplex PCR. Of approximately 150,000 clones in the sample, approximately 82% were seen once. The CDR3 is 15 residues long. The V gene's germline CDR1 is SNHLY and CDR2 FYNNEI. V trimming: 4 bases; J trimming: 3 bases; junction bases outside the gene matches: 6. This clone has more than one count but fewer than ten. The gene calls are TRBV2 and TRBJ1-5; 7 bases map to TRBD1. The receptor was isolated from a man between 60 and 75 years old who had recovered from COVID-19. Sequencing used PBMCs or T cells enriched from blood (not recorded which). As DNA, the CDR3 is TGTGCCAGCAGTGGGGCTACAGGGGCCAATCAGCCCCAGCATTTT. Its protein is CASSGATGANQPQHF.